The TCR beta chain under discussion was sequenced for a study of graft-versus-host responses after intestinal transplantation. V gave up 2 bases and J gave up 7 bases, with 15 bases separating them. CDR1 is MRHNA and CDR2 is SNTAGT in the germline V gene. The CDR3 spans 14 residues. This table comes from immunoSEQ multiplex PCR, and its TCRdb copy is limited to in-frame clones, with some not included. The sample has nearly 20,000 clones; roughly 86% are singletons. The chain combines TRBV6-4 with TRBJ2-7, with D perhaps matching TRBD2 (7 bases). The source of this sequence is a human patient who received an intestinal transplant, so some T cells may come from the graft donor. The sample was PBMCs, taken more than 220 days after intestinal transplant. The CDR3 nucleotides are TGTGCCAGCAGTGACCTGGGGGGGCCGCGGGAGCAGTACTTC. It encodes CASSDLGGPREQYF.